The source of this T cell receptor beta chain is a study of neoadjuvant nivolumab and ipilimumab in lung cancer. Broader study findings: Compared with tumor-adjacent uninvolved lung, resected tumors showed greater richness and clonality. Only two of four nivolumab-treated tumors gained richness and clonality by surgery.

Assay used: immunoSEQ multiplex PCR; TCRdb lists only in-frame clones, some missing. Of roughly 5,200 clones in the sample, 90% to 95% were seen once. Regarding this clone: No antigen is known for it.

The source material was blood, sampled after neoadjuvant nivolumab, alone or with ipilimumab, at or shortly before surgery. This sequence was found in an adult with non-small cell lung cancer. Some clones in this sample may be carry-over from other donors' samples.

As DNA, the CDR3 is TGTGCCTGGAGTGTACTAGGGGGCGGTACGCAGTATTTT. It codes for CAWSVLGGGTQYF. J is TRBJ2-3 and V is TRBV30, with 7 bases that match TRBD1. With V trimmed by 0 bases and J by 8 bases, 5 bases remained unmatched. Germline assignment: CDR1 GTSNPN and CDR2 SVGIG (reference sequence). The CDR3 sequence is 13 residues long.